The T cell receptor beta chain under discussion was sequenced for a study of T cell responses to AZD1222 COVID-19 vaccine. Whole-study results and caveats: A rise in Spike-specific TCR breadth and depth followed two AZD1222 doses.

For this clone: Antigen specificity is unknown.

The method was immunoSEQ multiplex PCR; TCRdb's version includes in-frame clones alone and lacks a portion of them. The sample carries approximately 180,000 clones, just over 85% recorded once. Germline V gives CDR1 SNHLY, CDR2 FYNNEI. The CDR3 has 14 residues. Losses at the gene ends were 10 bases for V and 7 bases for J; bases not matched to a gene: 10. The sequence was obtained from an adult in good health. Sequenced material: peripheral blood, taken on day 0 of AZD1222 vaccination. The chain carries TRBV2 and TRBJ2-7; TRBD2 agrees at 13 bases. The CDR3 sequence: CATTGLAGAWEQYF. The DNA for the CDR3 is TGTGCCACCACCGGACTAGCGGGGGCGTGGGAGCAGTACTTC.